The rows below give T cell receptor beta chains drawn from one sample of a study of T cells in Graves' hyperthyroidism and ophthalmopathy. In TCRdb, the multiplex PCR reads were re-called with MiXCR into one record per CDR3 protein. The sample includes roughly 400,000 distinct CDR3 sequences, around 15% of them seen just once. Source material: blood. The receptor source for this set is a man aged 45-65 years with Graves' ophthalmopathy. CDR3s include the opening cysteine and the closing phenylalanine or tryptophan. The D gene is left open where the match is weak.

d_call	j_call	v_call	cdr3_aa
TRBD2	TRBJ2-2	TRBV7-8	CASSPGGSAGELFF
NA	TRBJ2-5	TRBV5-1	CASSLIGGTQETQYF
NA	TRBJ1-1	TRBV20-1	CSAAEGTEAFF
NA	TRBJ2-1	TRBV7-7	CASSLAADREQFF
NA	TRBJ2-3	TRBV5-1	CASSLTSSIDTQYF
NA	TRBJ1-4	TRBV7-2	CASSSRSRTNEKLFF
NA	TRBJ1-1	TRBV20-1	CSASTKARAFF
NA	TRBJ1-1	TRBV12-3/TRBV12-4	CASSQPQGYTEAFF
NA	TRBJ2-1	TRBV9	CASSVGPPEGIKQFF
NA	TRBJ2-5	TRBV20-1	CSAHPGRIQETQYF
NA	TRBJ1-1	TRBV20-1	CSARIGVNTEAFF
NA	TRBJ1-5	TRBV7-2	CASSLGPRAADQPQHF
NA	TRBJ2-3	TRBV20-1	CSARTITDTQYF
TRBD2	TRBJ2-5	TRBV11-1	CASSGGTSGRILRETQYF
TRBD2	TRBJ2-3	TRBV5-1	CASSLLAGGADTQYF
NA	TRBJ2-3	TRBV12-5	CASGLGTYSDTQYF
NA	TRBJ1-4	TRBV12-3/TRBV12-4	CASSFFGGREEKLFF
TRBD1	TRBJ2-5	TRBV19	CASSHNRGQETQYF
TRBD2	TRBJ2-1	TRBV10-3	CAISELAGDEQFF
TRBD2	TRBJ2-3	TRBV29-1	CSVEVKRGVQYF
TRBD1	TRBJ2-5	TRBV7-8	CASSINSQGAWETQYF
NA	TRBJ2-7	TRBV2	CASSEAVYEQYF
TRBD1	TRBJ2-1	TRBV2	CASRDRVHEQFF
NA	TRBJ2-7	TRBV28	CASSFADFEQYF
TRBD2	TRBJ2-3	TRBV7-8	CASSLYAGRLADTQYF
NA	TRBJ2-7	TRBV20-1	CSARTTTKSYEQYF
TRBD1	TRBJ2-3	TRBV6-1	CASSEYRGTDTQYF
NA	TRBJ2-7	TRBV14	CASSQFFYEQYF
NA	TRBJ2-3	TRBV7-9	CASSPADTQYF
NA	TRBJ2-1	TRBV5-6	CASSFYICSARPKYNEQFF
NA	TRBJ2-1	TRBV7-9	CASSGSGYNEQFF
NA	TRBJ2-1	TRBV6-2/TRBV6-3	CASSSVGSYNEQFF
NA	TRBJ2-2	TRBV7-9	CASSFGTSHTGELFF
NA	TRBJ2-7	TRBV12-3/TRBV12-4	CASSLRGRGYEQYF
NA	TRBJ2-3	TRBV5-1	CASSLGVTSTDTQYF
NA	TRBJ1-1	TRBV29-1	CSVEWVSTEAFF
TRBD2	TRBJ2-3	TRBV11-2	CASSFPPGLAGGADTQYF
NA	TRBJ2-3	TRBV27	CASSYEGGRAADTQYF
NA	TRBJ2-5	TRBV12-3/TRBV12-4	CASRRDSEKTQYF
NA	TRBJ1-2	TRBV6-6	CASSYSIATNYGYTF
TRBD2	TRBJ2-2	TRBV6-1	CASSENLAGGLTGELFF
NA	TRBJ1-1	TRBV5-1	CASSLGWKNTEAFF
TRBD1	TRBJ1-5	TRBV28	CASRRQGTSQPQHF
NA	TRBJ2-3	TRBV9	CASSVGSATDTQYF
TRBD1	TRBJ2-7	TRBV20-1	CSAGTGTTYEQYF
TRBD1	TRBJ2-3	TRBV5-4	CASSSRTGATDTQYF
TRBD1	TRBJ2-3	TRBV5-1	CASSHGTEIGRRTDTQYF
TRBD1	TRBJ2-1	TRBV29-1	CSVDDRDHDEQFF
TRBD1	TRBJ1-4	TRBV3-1	CASSQGGQINEKLFF
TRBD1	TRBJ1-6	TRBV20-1	CSASPSTGTSPLHF